These 4 T cell receptor beta chains share one sample of origin, sequenced in a study of blood T cell repertoires in COVID-19. The protocol was immunoSEQ multiplex PCR, while the TCRdb copy is restricted to in-frame clones and leaves out a portion. The sample holds about 380,000 clones, almost 90% seen once. The sample comprised peripheral blood. Receptors originate from a man younger than 35 with active or convalescent COVID-19.

This clone was counted between two and nine times. The chain carries TRBV12-3 or TRBV12-4 and TRBJ1-3; the D is unclear. V was cut by 7 bases and J by 3 bases, with 7 bases left in between. This CDR3 is built from 12 residues. The CDR3 spells CASIPGGNTIYF. The CDR3 bases are TGTGCCAGCATTCCAGGTGGAAACACCATATATTTT.

The chain is built from TRBV4-1 and TRBJ1-5; D might be TRBD1 (5 bases). CDR3 size: 14 residues. Germline V CDR1 and CDR2: MGHRA, YSYEKL. The V and J ends lost 0 bases and 7 bases respectively, with 10 bases between them. CDR3 protein: CASSQDPGGQPQHF. In DNA form, the CDR3 reads TGCGCCAGCAGCCAAGACCCCGGGGGGCAGCCCCAGCATTTT.

This sequence joins TRBV9 and TRBJ2-7; 8 bases agree with TRBD1. The CDR3 loop spans 14 amino acids. Losses at the gene ends were 0 bases for V and 3 bases for J; bases not matched to a gene: 2. Germline CDR1 and CDR2: SGDLS and YYNGEE. The CDR3 DNA follows: TGTGCCAGCAGCGTAGGGACAGGGCACTACGAGCAGTACTTC. Translation gives CASSVGTGHYEQYF.

About this clone itself: The identical CDR3 is also encoded by other nucleotide sequences in the sample. The V call is TRBV5-1, the J call TRBJ1-2; D gene ambiguous. The germline gives CDR1 SGHRS, CDR2 YFSETQ. This CDR3 contains 14 residues. Deletions cut 0 bases from V and 2 bases from J, with 8 bases between. The DNA of the CDR3 is TGCGCCAGCAGCTTGGGCGGCGAGAACTATGGCTACACCTTC. It codes for CASSLGGENYGYTF.